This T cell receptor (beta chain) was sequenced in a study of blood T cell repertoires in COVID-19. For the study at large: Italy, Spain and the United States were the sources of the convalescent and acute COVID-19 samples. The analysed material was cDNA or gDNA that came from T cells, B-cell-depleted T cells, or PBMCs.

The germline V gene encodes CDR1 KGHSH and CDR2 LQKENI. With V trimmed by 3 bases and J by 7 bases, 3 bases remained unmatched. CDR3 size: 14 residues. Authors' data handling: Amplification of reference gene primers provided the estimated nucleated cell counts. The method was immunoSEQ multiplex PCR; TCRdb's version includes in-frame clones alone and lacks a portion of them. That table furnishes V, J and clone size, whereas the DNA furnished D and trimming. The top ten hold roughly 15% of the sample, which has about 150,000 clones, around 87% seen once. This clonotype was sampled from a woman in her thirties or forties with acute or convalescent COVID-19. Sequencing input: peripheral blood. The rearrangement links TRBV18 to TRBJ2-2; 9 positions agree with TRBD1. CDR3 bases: TGTGCCAGCTCACCGGGACAGGGTGTCGGGGAGCTGTTTTTT. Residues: CASSPGQGVGELFF.